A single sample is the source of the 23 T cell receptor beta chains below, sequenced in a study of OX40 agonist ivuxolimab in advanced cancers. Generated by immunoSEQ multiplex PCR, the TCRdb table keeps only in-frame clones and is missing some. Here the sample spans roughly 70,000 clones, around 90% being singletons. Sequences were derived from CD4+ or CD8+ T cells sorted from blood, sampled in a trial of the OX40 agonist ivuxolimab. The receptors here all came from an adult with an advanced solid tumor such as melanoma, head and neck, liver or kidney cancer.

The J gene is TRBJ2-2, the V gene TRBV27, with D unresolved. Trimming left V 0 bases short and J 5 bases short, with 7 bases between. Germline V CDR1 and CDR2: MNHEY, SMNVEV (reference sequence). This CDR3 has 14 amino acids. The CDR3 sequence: CASSLSGVTGELFF. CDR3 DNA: TGTGCCAGCAGTTTATCGGGTGTTACCGGGGAGCTGTTTTTT.

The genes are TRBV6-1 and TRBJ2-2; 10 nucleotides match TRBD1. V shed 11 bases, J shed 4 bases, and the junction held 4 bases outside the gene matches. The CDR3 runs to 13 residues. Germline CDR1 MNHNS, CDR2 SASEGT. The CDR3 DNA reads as TGTGCCGGGTGGACAGGGGGCACCGGGGAGCTGTTTTTT. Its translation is CAGWTGGTGELFF.

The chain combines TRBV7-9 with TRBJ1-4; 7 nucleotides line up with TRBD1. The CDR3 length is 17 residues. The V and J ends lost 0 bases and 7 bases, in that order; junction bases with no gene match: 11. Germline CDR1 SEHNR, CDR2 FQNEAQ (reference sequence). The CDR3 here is CASSLAGPGGRGEKLFF. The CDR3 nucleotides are TGTGCCAGCAGCTTAGCGGGGCCAGGGGGACGTGGTGAAAAACTGTTTTTT.

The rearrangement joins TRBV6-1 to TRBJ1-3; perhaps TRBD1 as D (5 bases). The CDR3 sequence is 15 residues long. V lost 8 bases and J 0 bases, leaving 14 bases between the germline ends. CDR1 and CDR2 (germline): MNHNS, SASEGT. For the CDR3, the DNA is TGTGCCAGCTTTGAGCAGGGAAGCTCTGGAAACACCATATATTTT. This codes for CASFEQGSSGNTIYF.

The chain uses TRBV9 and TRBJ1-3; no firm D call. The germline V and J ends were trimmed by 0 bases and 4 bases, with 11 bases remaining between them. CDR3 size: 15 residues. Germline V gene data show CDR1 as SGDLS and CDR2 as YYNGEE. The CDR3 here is CASSVGEFDGNTIYF. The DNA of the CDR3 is TGTGCCAGCAGCGTAGGGGAATTCGACGGAAACACCATATATTTT.

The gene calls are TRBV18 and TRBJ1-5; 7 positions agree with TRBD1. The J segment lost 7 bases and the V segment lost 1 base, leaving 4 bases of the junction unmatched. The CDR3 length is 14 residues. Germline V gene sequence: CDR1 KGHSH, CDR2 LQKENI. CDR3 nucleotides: TGTGCCAGCTCACCACAAACAGGGGCACAGCCCCAGCATTTT. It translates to CASSPQTGAQPQHF.

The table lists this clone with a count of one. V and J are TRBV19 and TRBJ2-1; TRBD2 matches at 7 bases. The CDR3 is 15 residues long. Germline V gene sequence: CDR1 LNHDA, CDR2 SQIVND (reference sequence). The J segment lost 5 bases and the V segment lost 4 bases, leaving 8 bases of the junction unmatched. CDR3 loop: CASSKWGLQDNEQFF. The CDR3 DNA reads TGTGCCAGTAGTAAGTGGGGACTACAAGACAATGAGCAGTTCTTC.

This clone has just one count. CDR3: CASSDGPEFRELFF. CDR3 bases: TGTGCCAGCAGCGACGGGCCCGAGTTTCGGGAGCTGTTTTTT. This chain connects TRBV2 to TRBJ2-2; D is undetermined. V lost 6 bases, J lost 9 bases, and 17 bases lay in between. The CDR3 has 14 residues. CDR1 is SNHLY, CDR2 FYNNEI, per germline.

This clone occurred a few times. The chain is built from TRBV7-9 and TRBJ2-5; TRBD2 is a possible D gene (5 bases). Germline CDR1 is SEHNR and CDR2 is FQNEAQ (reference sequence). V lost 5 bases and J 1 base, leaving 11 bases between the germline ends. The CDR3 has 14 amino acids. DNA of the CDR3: TGTGCCAGCAGCCCGGGAATGTTCCAAGAGACCCAGTACTTC. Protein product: CASSPGMFQETQYF.

CDR3 in DNA: TGTGCCAGCAGCTTAAAGGGACTAGGTGTCGCCAACGTCCTGACTTTC. This gives the protein CASSLKGLGVANVLTF. J is TRBJ2-6 and V is TRBV7-2; 8 bases line up with TRBD2. V lost 2 bases to trimming and J lost 7 bases; unmatched junction nucleotides: 7. This CDR3 region has 16 residues. The V gene's germline CDR1 is SGHTA and CDR2 FQGNSA.

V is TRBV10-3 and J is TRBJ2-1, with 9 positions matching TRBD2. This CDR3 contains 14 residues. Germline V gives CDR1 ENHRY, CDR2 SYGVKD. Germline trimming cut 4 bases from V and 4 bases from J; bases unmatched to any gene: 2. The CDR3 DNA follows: TGTGCCATCAGTGCTAGCGGGGTTTACAATGAGCAGTTCTTC. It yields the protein CAISASGVYNEQFF.

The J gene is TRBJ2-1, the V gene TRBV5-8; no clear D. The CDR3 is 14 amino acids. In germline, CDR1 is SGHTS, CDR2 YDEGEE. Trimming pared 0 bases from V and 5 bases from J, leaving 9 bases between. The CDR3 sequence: CASSLDRWDNEQFF. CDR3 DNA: TGTGCCAGCAGCTTGGATCGCTGGGACAATGAGCAGTTCTTC.

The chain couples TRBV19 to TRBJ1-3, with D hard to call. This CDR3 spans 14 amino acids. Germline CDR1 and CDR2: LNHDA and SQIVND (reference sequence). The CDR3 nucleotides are TGTGCTGCGAGCCCAACAATAGAGGGAAACACCATATATTTT. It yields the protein CAASPTIEGNTIYF. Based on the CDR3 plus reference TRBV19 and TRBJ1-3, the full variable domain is DGGITQSPKYLFRKEGQNVTLSCEQNLNHDAMYWYRQDPGQGLRLIYYSQIVNDFQKGDIAEGYSVSREKKESFPLTVTSAQKNPTAFYLCAASPTIEGNTIYFGEGSWLTVV.

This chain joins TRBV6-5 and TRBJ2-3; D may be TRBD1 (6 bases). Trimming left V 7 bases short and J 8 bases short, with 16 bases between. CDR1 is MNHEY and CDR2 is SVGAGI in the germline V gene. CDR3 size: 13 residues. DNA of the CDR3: TGTGCCAGCATCTCTCCCTTAGGGGGTACGCAGTATTTT. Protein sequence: CASISPLGGTQYF.

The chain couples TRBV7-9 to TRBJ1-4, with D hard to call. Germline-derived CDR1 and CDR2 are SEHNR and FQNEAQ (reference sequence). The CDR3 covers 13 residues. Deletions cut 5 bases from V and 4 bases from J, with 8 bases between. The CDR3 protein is CASSPPHNEKLFF. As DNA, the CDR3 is TGTGCCAGCAGCCCCCCCCATAATGAAAAACTGTTTTTT.

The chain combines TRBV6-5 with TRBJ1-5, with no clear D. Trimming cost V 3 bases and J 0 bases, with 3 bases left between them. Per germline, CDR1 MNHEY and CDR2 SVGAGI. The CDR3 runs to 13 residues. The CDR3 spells CASSYFSNQPQHF. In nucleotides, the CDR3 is TGTGCCAGCAGTTATTTTAGCAATCAGCCCCAGCATTTT.

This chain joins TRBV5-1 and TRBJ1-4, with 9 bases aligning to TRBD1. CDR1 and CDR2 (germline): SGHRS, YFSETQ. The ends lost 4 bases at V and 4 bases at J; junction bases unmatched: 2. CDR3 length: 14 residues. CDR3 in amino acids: CASSQTGGNEKLFF. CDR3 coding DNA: TGCGCCAGCAGCCAGACAGGGGGTAATGAAAAACTGTTTTTT.

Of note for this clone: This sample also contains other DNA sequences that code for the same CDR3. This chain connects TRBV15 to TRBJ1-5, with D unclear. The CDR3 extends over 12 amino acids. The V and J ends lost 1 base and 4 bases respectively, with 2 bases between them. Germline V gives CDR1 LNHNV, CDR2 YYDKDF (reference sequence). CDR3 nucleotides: TGTGCCACCAGCAGAGGGAATCAGCCCCAGCATTTT. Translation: CATSRGNQPQHF. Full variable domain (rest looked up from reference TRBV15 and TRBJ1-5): DAMVIQNPRYQVTQFGKPVTLSCSQTLNHNVMYWYQQKSSQAPKLLFHYYDKDFNNEADTPDNFQSRRPNTSFCFLDIRSPGLGDTAMYLCATSRGNQPQHFGDGTRLSIL.

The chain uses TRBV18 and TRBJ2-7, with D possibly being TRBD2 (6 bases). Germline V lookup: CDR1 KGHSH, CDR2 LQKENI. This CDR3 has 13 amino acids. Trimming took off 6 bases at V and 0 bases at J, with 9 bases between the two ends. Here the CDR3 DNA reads TGTGCCAGCTCCGACGGGAGCTCCTACGAGCAGTACTTC. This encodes CASSDGSSYEQYF. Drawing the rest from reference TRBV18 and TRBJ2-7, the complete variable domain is NAGVMQNPRHLVRRRGQEARLRCSPMKGHSHVYWYRQLPEEGLKFMVYLQKENIIDESGMPKERFSAEFPKEGPSILRIQQVVRGDSAAYFCASSDGSSYEQYFGPGTRLTVT.

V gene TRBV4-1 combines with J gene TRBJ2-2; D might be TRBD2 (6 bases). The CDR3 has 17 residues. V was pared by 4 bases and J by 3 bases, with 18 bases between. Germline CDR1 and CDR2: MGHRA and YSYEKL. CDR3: CASSRQKGGADTGELFF. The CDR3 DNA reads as TGCGCCAGCAGCCGACAAAAAGGCGGGGCGGACACCGGGGAGCTGTTTTTT.

CDR3 amino acids: CASTLTGANYGYTF. CDR3 coding DNA: TGTGCCAGCACCCTGACAGGGGCCAACTATGGCTACACCTTC. This chain uses TRBV6-1 with TRBJ1-2; TRBD1 aligns across 8 bases. Germline V gene sequence: CDR1 MNHNS, CDR2 SASEGT. Trimming cost V 7 bases and J 2 bases; bases outside gene matches: 6. The CDR3 contains 14 residues.

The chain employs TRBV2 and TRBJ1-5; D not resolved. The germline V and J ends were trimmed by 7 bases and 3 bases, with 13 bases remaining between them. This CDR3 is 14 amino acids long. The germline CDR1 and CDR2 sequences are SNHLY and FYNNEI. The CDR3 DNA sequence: TGTGCCAGCAAGGCTGGAGGGTACAATCAGCCCCAGCATTTT. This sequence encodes CASKAGGYNQPQHF.

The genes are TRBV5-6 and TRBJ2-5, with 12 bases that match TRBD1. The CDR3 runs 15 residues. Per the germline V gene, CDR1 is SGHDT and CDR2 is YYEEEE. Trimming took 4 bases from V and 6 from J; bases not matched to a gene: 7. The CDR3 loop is CASSVGTGGAQTQYF. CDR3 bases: TGTGCCAGCAGCGTCGGGACAGGGGGCGCTCAGACCCAGTACTTC.